This T cell receptor beta chain was sequenced in a study of monozygotic twins with inflammatory bowel disease. Regarding the study as a whole: Added variability in patient repertoires may stem from differing immunosuppressive treatments. Twins with IBD were found to have lower TCRbeta diversity (inverse Simpson) than healthy co-twins. Distinguishing T cell subtypes was not possible.

To note about this clonotype: What it binds is not known.

CDR1 DFQATT and CDR2 SNEGSKA come from the germline V gene (reference sequence). The CDR3 sequence is 16 residues long. Reanalyzing the 5' RACE reads, TCRdb keeps one entry per CDR3 protein, without DNA. This table holds around 370,000 distinct CDR3 sequences. This chain links TRBV20-1 with TRBJ1-1; TCRdb returns TRBD1, unconfirmable since there is no DNA. This TCR derives from a human donor with ulcerative colitis or Crohn's disease, or a healthy co-twin of an affected twin (not recorded which). Sequenced: blood. CDR3 amino acids: CSAPKQGTGINTEAFF.